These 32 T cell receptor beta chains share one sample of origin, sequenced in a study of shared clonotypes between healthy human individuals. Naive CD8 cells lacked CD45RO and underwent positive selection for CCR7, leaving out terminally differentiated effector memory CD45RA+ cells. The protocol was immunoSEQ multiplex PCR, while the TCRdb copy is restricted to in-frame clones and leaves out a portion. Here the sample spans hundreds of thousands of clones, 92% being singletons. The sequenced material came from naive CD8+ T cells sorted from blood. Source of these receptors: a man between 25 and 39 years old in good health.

This CDR3 is CASSPGRVSDTQYF. In nucleotides, the CDR3 is TGTGCCAGCAGCCCAGGCAGGGTTTCGGATACGCAGTATTTT. The chain combines TRBV7-6 with TRBJ2-3, with D maybe TRBD1 (5 bases). The CDR3 has 14 amino acids. Looked up from germline, CDR1 is SGHVS and CDR2 is FNYEAQ. Trimming pared 5 bases from V and 6 bases from J, leaving 15 bases between.

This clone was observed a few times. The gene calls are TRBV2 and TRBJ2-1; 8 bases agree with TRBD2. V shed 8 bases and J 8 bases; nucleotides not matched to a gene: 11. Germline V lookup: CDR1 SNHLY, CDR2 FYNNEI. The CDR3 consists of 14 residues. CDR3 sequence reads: CASGLAGSRDEQFF. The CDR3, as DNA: TGTGCCAGCGGACTAGCAGGTTCTAGGGATGAGCAGTTCTTC.

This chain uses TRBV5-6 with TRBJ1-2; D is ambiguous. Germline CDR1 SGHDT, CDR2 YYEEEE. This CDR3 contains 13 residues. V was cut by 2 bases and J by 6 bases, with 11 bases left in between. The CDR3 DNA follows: TGTGCCAGCAGCTTCTCTAGGATGGATGGCTACACCTTC. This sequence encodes CASSFSRMDGYTF.

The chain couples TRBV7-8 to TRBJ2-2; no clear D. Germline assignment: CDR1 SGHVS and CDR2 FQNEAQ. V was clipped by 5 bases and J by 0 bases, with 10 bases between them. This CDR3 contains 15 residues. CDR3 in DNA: TGTGCCAGCAGCCCCTGGGGTGCGAACACCGGGGAGCTGTTTTTT. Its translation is CASSPWGANTGELFF.

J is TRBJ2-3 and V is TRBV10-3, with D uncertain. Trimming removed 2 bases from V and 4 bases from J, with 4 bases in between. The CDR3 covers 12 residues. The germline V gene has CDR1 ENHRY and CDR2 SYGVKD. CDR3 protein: CAISENADTQYF. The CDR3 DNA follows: TGTGCCATCAGTGAGAACGCAGATACGCAGTATTTT.

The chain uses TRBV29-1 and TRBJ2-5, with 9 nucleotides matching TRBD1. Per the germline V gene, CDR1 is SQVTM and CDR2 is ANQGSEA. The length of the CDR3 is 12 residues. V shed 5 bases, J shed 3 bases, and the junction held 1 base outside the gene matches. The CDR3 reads CSVWDREETQYF. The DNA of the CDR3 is TGCAGCGTTTGGGACAGGGAAGAGACCCAGTACTTC.

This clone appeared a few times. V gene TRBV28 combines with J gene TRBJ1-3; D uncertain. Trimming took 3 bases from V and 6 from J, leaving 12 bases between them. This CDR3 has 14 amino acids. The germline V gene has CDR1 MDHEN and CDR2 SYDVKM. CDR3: CASSFLEGENTIYF. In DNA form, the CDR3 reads TGTGCCAGCAGTTTTTTAGAGGGCGAAAACACCATATATTTT.

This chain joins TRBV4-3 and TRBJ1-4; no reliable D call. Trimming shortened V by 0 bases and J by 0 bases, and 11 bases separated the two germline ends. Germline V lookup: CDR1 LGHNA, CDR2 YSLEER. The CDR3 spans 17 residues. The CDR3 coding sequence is TGCGCCAGCAGCCAAGATTTGGCAGAGGCAACTAATGAAAAACTGTTTTTT. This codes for CASSQDLAEATNEKLFF.

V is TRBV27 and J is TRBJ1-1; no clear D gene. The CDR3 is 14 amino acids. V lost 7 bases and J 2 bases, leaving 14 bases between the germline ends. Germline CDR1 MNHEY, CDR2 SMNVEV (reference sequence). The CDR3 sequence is CASTPGERNTEAFF. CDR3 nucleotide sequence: TGTGCCAGCACCCCGGGAGAAAGAAACACTGAAGCTTTCTTT.

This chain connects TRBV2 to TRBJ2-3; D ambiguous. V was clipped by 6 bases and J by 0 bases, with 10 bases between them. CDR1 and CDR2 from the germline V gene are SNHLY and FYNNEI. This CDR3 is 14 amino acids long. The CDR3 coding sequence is TGTGCCAGCAGCAGGACGGCTAGCACAGATACGCAGTATTTT. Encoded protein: CASSRTASTDTQYF.

Written as DNA, the CDR3 is TGTGCCAGCATTGGTCAGGGGGTCACTGAAGCTTTCTTT. Translating it yields CASIGQGVTEAFF. The genes are TRBV27 and TRBJ1-1, with 7 bases fitting TRBD1. Per germline, CDR1 MNHEY and CDR2 SMNVEV (reference sequence). The CDR3 loop spans 13 amino acids. Trimming at V came to 7 bases and at J to 4 bases, leaving 6 bases not matched to a gene.

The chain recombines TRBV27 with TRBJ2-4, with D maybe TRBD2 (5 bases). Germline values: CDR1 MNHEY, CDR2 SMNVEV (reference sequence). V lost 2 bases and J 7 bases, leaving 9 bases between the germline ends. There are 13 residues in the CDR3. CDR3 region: CASSLPGGNIQYF. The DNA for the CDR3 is TGTGCCAGCAGTTTACCTGGCGGGAACATTCAGTACTTC.

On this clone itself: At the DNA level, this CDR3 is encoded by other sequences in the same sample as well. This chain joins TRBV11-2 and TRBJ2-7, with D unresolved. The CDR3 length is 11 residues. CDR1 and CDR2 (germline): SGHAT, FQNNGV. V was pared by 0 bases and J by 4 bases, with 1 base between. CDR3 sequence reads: CASSLDYEQYF. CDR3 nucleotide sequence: TGTGCCAGCAGCTTAGATTACGAGCAGTACTTC.

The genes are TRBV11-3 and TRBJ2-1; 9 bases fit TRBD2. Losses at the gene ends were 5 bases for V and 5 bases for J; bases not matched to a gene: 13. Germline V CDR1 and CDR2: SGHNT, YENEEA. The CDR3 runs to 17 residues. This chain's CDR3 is CASSAYPGLAADNEQFF. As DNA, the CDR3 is TGTGCCAGCAGCGCCTACCCGGGACTAGCAGCGGACAATGAGCAGTTCTTC.

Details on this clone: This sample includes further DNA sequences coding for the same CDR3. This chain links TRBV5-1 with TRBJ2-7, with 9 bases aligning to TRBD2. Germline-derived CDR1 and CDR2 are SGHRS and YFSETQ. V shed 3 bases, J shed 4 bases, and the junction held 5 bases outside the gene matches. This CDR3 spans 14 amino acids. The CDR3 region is CASSYSGSGYEQYF. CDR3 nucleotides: TGCGCCAGCAGCTATAGCGGGAGCGGGTACGAGCAGTACTTC.

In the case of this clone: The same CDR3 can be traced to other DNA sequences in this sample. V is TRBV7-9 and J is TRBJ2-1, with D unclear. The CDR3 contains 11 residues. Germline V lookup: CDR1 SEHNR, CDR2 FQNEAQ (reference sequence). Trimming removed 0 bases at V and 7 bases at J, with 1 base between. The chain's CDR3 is CASSLANEQFF. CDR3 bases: TGTGCCAGCAGCTTAGCAAATGAGCAGTTCTTC.

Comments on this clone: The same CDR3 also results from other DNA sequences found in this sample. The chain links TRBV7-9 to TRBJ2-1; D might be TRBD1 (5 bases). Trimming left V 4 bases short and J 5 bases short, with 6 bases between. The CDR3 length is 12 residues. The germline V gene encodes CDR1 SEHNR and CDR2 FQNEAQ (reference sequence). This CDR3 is CASSSTDNEQFF. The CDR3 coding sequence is TGTGCCAGCAGCTCGACAGACAATGAGCAGTTCTTC.

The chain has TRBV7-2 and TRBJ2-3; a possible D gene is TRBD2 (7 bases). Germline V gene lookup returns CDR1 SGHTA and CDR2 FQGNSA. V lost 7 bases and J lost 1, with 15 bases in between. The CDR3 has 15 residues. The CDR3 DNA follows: TGTGCCAGCAACTGGATAGGGGGGGGCACAGATACGCAGTATTTT. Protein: CASNWIGGGTDTQYF.

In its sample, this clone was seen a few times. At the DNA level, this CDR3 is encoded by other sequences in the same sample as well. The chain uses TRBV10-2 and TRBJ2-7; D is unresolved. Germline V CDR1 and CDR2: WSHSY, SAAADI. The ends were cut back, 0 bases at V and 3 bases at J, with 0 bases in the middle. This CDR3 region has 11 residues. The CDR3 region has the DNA TGCGCCAGCAGTGAGTCCTACGAGCAGTACTTC. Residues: CASSESYEQYF.

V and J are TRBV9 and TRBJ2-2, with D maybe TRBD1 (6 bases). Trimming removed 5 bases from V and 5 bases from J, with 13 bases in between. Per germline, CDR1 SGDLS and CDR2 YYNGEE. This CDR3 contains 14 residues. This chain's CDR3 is CASSRGGTTGELFF. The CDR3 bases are TGTGCCAGCAGTCGAGGGGGTACGACCGGGGAGCTGTTTTTT. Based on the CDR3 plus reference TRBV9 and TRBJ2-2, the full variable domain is DSGVTQTPKHLITATGQRVTLRCSPRSGDLSVYWYQQSLDQGLQFLIQYYNGEERAKGNILERFSAQQFPDLHSELNLSSLELGDSALYFCASSRGGTTGELFFGEGSRLTVL.

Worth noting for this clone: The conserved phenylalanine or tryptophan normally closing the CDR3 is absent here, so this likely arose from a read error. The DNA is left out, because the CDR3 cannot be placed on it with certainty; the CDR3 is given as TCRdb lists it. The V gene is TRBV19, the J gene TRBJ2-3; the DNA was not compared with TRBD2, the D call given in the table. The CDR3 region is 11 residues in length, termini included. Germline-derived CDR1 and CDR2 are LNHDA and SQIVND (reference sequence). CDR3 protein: CASSSGLAAGM.

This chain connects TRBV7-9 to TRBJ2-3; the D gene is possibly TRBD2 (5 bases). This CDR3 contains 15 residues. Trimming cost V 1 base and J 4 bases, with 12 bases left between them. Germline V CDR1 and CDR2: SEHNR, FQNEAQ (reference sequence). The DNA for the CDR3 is TGTGCCAGCAGCTTAGAGGCTAGCTCGGCAGATACGCAGTATTTT. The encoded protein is CASSLEASSADTQYF.

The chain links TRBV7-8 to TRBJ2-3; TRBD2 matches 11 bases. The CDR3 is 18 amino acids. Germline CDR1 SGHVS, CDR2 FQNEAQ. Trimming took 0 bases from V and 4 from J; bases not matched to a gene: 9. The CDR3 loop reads CASSLARALAGGADTQYF. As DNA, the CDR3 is TGTGCCAGCAGCTTAGCGCGGGCTCTAGCGGGAGGCGCAGATACGCAGTATTTT.

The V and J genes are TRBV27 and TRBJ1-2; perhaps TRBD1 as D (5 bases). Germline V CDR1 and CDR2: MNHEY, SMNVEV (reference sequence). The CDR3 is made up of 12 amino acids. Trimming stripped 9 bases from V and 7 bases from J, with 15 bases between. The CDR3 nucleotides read TGTGCCAGTAGCCAGGGTTTAAGTGGCTACACCTTC. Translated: CASSQGLSGYTF.

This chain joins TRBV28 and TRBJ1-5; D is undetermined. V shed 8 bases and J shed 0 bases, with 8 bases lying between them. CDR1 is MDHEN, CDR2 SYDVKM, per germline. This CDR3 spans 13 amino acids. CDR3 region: CASGWGSNQPQHF. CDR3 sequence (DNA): TGTGCCAGCGGGTGGGGTAGCAATCAGCCCCAGCATTTT.

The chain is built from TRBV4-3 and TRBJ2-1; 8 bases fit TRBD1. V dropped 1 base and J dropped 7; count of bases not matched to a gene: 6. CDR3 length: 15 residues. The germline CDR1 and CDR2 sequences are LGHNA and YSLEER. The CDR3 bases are TGCGCCAGCAGCCAAGGGACAGGGTGGGAAAATGAGCAGTTCTTC. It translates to CASSQGTGWENEQFF.

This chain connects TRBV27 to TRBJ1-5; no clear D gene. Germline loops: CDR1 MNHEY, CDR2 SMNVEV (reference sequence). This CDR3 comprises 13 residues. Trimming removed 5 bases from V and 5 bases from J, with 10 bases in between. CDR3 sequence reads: CASSTSWDQPQHF. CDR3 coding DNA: TGTGCCAGCAGTACCTCATGGGATCAGCCCCAGCATTTT.

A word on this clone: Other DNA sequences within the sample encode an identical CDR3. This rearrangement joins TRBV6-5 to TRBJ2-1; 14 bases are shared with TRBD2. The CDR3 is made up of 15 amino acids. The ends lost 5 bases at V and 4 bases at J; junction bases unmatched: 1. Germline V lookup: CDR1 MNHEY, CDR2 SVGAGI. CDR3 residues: CASSRLAGGYNEQFF. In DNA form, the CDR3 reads TGTGCCAGCAGTCGACTAGCGGGAGGGTACAATGAGCAGTTCTTC.

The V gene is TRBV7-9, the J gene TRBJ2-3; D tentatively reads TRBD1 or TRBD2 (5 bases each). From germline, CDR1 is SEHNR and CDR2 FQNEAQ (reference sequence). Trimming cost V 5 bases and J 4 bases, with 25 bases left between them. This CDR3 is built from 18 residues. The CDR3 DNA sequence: TGTGCCAGCAGCCAGGGCTCCTTTTGGGGGAGATCCCCAGATACGCAGTATTTT. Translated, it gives CASSQGSFWGRSPDTQYF.

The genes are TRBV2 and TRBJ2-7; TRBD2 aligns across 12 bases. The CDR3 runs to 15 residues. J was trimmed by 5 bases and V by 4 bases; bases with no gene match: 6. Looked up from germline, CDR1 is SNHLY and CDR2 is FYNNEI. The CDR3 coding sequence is TGTGCCAGCAGTGCGACTAGCGGGAGTACGCACGAGCAGTACTTC. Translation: CASSATSGSTHEQYF. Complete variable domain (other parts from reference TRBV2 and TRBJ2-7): EPEVTQTPSHQVTQMGQEVILRCVPISNHLYFYWYRQILGQKVEFLVSFYNNEISEKSEIFDDQFSVERPDGSNFTLKIRSTKLEDSAMYFCASSATSGSTHEQYFGPGTRLTVT.

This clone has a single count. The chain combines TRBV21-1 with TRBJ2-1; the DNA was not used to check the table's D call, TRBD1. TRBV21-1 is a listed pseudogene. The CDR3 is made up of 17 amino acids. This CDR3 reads CASNSLERDRGTNEQFF. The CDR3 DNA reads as TGTGCCAGCAATTCACTCGAACGGGACAGGGGTACCAATGAGCAGTTCTTC.

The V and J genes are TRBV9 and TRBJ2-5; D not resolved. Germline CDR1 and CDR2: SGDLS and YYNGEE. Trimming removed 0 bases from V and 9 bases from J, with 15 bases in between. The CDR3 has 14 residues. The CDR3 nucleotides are TGTGCCAGCAGCGTAGGAGAGACACCACGAGCCCAGTACTTC. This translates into CASSVGETPRAQYF.